Listed here are 32 T cell receptor beta chains from one sample, sequenced in a study of blood T cells in healthy people across ages. A second PCR, run for roughly 7 to 11 cycles, used a sample-barcoded 5' primer plus a J-beta primer mix. TCRdb fed the 5' RACE reads into MiXCR, producing one record per CDR3 protein. This table holds 1.5 million to 2 million distinct CDR3 sequences, 34% found once. Sequencing input: blood. These receptors all come from a woman aged 30 to 39 in good health.

This clonotype came up many times. The chain links TRBV6-1 to TRBJ1-5; the D is unclear. With 1 base removed from V and 5 bases from J, the gap between germline ends came to 6 bases. CDR1 is MNHNS, CDR2 SASEGT, per germline. The CDR3 has 13 amino acids. CDR3 nucleotide sequence: TGTGCCAGCAGTGAAGAGGGATATCAGCCCCAGCATTTT. Its protein is CASSEEGYQPQHF.

This clonotype was counted only a few times. The chain couples TRBV12-3 or TRBV12-4 to TRBJ1-2, with unresolved D. V lost 3 bases to trimming and J lost 4 bases, with 9 bases between them. CDR3 length equals 13 residues. CDR3 amino acids: CASSFQKGYGYTF. In DNA form, the CDR3 reads TGTGCCAGCAGTTTTCAGAAGGGCTATGGCTACACCTTC.

This CDR3 reads CATNEPGTETQYF. As DNA, the CDR3 is TGTGCCACCAACGAGCCAGGTACGGAGACCCAGTACTTC. V gene TRBV24-1 combines with J gene TRBJ2-4; D is ambiguous. The DNA end is a closer match to TRBJ2-5, so the J assignment may be wrong. This CDR3 is built from 13 residues. The germline gives CDR1 KGHDR, CDR2 SFDVKD.

In this sample, this clonotype turned up a few times. The chain couples TRBV4-1 to TRBJ2-7, with 9 bases fitting TRBD2. The CDR3 runs to 18 residues. CDR1 and CDR2 (germline): MGHRA, YSYEKL. V dropped 1 base and J dropped 2; count of bases not matched to a gene: 12. CDR3 DNA: TGCGCCAGCAGCCAAGTGGGTTCGACTAGCGGTGCCCCCTACGAGCAGTACTTC. Protein: CASSQVGSTSGAPYEQYF.

The sample holds a few counts of this clonotype. The chain links TRBV13 to TRBJ1-5; 9 positions match TRBD1. The CDR3 is made up of 15 amino acids. CDR1 is PRHDT and CDR2 is FYEKMQ in the germline V gene (reference sequence). After removal of 5 bases from V and 3 bases from J, the junction contained 5 bases not matched to a gene. The CDR3 reads CASSDGQGPNQPQHF. The CDR3, as DNA: TGTGCCAGCAGCGACGGACAGGGGCCCAATCAGCCCCAGCATTTT. Combining the CDR3 with reference TRBV13 and TRBJ1-5 gives the whole variable domain AAGVIQSPRHLIKEKRETATLKCYPIPRHDTVYWYQQGPGQDPQFLISFYEKMQSDKGSIPDRFSAQQFSDYHSELNMSSLELGDSALYFCASSDGQGPNQPQHFGDGTRLSIL.

The CDR3 spells CASSFPDLDTVAYEQYF. The CDR3 bases are TGTGCCAGCAGCTTCCCGGACCTAGATACAGTCGCCTACGAGCAGTACTTC. The rearrangement joins TRBV7-8 to TRBJ2-7, with D uncertain. This CDR3 region has 17 residues. Germline-derived CDR1 and CDR2 are SGHVS and FQNEAQ. V lost 3 bases and J 2 bases, leaving 20 bases between the germline ends. The full variable domain, with the rest looked up from reference TRBV7-8 and TRBJ2-7, is GAGVSQSPRYKVAKRGQDVALRCDPISGHVSLFWYQQALGQGPEFLTYFQNEAQLDKSGLPSDRFFAERPEGSVSTLKIQRTQQEDSAVYLCASSFPDLDTVAYEQYFGPGTRLTVT.

This clonotype was found once. The CDR3: CSARGSGASEQFF. CDR3 sequence (DNA): TGCAGTGCTAGAGGTTCAGGGGCGAGTGAGCAGTTCTTC. This rearrangement joins TRBV20-1 to TRBJ2-1, with TRBD1 as a possible D gene (6 bases). Germline CDR1 DFQATT, CDR2 SNEGSKA (reference sequence). The CDR3 consists of 13 residues. V was trimmed by 1 base and J by 9 bases, leaving 13 bases between them.

This chain links TRBV6-1 with TRBJ1-5; 9 bases align to TRBD1. The trim removed 8 bases at V and 6 bases at J, leaving 11 bases unmatched. The CDR3 consists of 15 residues. CDR1 MNHNS and CDR2 SASEGT come from the germline V gene. This CDR3 is CASGKGQGRGQPQHF. The DNA of the CDR3 is TGTGCCAGCGGCAAGGGACAGGGTCGGGGTCAGCCCCAGCATTTT.

This clonotype has just a few counts. V is TRBV7-9 and J is TRBJ2-1, with D possibly TRBD1 on 6 matching bases. This CDR3 comprises 12 residues. Trimming took 3 bases from V and 8 from J, leaving 8 bases between them. Germline V gene lookup returns CDR1 SEHNR and CDR2 FQNEAQ (reference sequence). This CDR3 reads CASSFDRYEQFF. The CDR3 DNA is TGTGCCAGCAGCTTCGACAGGTATGAGCAGTTCTTC.

Comments on this clonotype: One end of the junction varies from germline; a read error may be responsible. This sequence joins TRBV20-1 and TRBJ2-1, with TRBD2 matching over 7 bases. Germline CDR1 DFQATT, CDR2 SNEGSKA (reference sequence). CDR3 size: 15 residues. DNA of the CDR3: TGCAGTGCTAGAGTACTAGCGATCCCCTACAATGAGCGGTTCTTC. Translated, it gives CSARVLAIPYNERFF.

This clonotype was seen a few times. The chain has TRBV27 and TRBJ2-7, with D unresolved. Germline values: CDR1 MNHEY, CDR2 SMNVEV (reference sequence). This CDR3 contains 15 residues. With 1 base removed from V and 3 bases from J, the gap between germline ends came to 13 bases. The CDR3 DNA follows: TGTGCCAGCAGTTTATATGGGGATACACGCTACGAGCAGTACTTC. Protein product: CASSLYGDTRYEQYF.

Only a few counts were recorded for this clonotype. The V gene is TRBV4-1, the J gene TRBJ2-1, with 9 bases aligning to TRBD1. Trimming cost V 5 bases and J 8 bases; bases outside gene matches: 13. The CDR3 length is 16 residues. Germline CDR1 MGHRA, CDR2 YSYEKL. For the CDR3, the DNA is TGCGCCAGCAGCTCGCCACGGGACAGGGTTTCTGATGAGCAGTTCTTC. Its translation is CASSSPRDRVSDEQFF.

This clonotype was recorded only once. With a much larger clone just one base away, this may be a read error. The chain carries TRBV29-1 and TRBJ2-1, with 10 positions matching TRBD1. This CDR3 spans 14 amino acids. V trimming: 5 bases; J trimming: 9 bases; junction bases outside the gene matches: 10. Germline CDR1 and CDR2: SQVTM and ANQGSEA. The CDR3 DNA follows: TGCAGCGTTTTGGACAGGGGGTTCTATGGTGAGCAGTTCTTC. It specifies CSVLDRGFYGEQFF.

The chain has TRBV5-6 and TRBJ1-1, with a weak D call TRBD1 (6 bases). CDR3 length: 15 residues. Per the germline V gene, CDR1 is SGHDT and CDR2 is YYEEEE. V was pared by 3 bases and J by 4 bases, with 16 bases between. The CDR3 reads CASSSWAGAGTEAFF. The CDR3 DNA reads TGTGCCAGCAGCTCCTGGGCGGGGGCCGGCACTGAAGCTTTCTTT. The variable domain in full, completed from reference TRBV5-6 and TRBJ1-1, reads DAGVTQSPTHLIKTRGQQVTLRCSPKSGHDTVSWYQQALGQGPQFIFQYYEEEERQRGNFPDRFSGHQFPNYSSELNVNALLLGDSALYLCASSSWAGAGTEAFFGQGTRLTVV.

The V and J genes are TRBV7-7 and TRBJ2-7; D remains unclear. Per germline, CDR1 SSHAT and CDR2 FNYEAQ (reference sequence). CDR3 length: 14 amino acids. The V end lost 4 bases, the J end lost 6 bases, and 16 bases lay between the germline ends. The CDR3 region is CASSSLASGGEQYF. CDR3 sequence (DNA): TGTGCCAGCAGCTCCCTCGCGTCTGGTGGCGAGCAGTACTTC.

The sample holds a few counts of this clonotype. The J gene is TRBJ1-1, the V gene TRBV7-2, with 8 bases aligning to TRBD1. The CDR3 contains 16 residues. Germline CDR1 and CDR2: SGHTA and FQGNSA. V gave up 2 bases and J gave up 1 base; unmatched junction bases: 6. In nucleotides, the CDR3 is TGTGCCAGCAGCTTAAGGCAGGGGGCAGGGAACACTGAAGCTTTCTTT. It translates to CASSLRQGAGNTEAFF.

The gene calls are TRBV6-6 and TRBJ1-2, with D hard to call. Trimming cost V 4 bases and J 7 bases, with 19 bases left between them. Germline V gene data show CDR1 as MNHNY and CDR2 as SVGAGI (reference sequence). The CDR3 sequence is 15 residues long. In DNA form, the CDR3 reads TGTGCCAGCAGTTCTTCTTCAGACGGACTGCGTGGCTACACCTTC. Its translation is CASSSSSDGLRGYTF.

At least ten counts were recorded for this clonotype. The rearrangement joins TRBV27 to TRBJ2-1; possibly TRBD2 for D (5 bases). Germline lookup yields CDR1 MNHEY and CDR2 SMNVEV (reference sequence). The CDR3 is made up of 13 amino acids. Trimming stripped 4 bases from V and 9 bases from J, with 13 bases between. The CDR3 nucleotides are TGTGCCAGCAGTTCTTACGGGGTCAGTGAGCAGTTCTTC. The encoded protein is CASSSYGVSEQFF.

This clonotype was observed a handful of times. CDR3 sequence (DNA): TGTGCCAGCAGCCGAGCAGGGGGCGAGGCTTTCTTT. This encodes CASSRAGGEAFF. The chain uses TRBV11-2 and TRBJ1-1, with 8 nucleotides matching TRBD1. The CDR3 runs 12 residues. The germline V gene encodes CDR1 SGHAT and CDR2 FQNNGV. Trimming at V came to 5 bases and at J to 11 bases, leaving 7 bases not matched to a gene.

This clonotype was observed a handful of times. CDR3: CASSLGGQPNEKLFF. In DNA form, the CDR3 reads TGCGCCAGCAGCTTGGGTGGACAGCCCAATGAAAAACTGTTTTTT. The rearrangement joins TRBV5-1 to TRBJ1-4; D is perhaps TRBD1 (6 bases). The V and J ends lost 0 bases and 5 bases respectively, with 11 bases between them. This CDR3 has 15 amino acids. In germline, CDR1 is SGHRS, CDR2 YFSETQ.

With respect to this clonotype: One end of the junction varies from germline; a read error may be responsible. CDR3 in DNA: TGCGCCAGCAGCCAAGATGCGACAGACTATGGCCACACCTTC. This sequence encodes CASSQDATDYGHTF. The rearrangement links TRBV4-1 to TRBJ1-2, with D perhaps TRBD1 (5 bases). This CDR3 contains 14 residues. Looked up from germline, CDR1 is MGHRA and CDR2 is YSYEKL.

This clonotype was seen more than once but under ten times. The chain couples TRBV29-1 to TRBJ2-1; 7 bases align to TRBD2. Germline-derived CDR1 and CDR2 are SQVTM and ANQGSEA. The V and J ends lost 7 bases and 2 bases, in that order; junction bases with no gene match: 11. The CDR3 loop spans 15 amino acids. The CDR3 loop reads CSASPLAGAYNEQFF. CDR3 in DNA: TGCAGCGCGAGCCCGCTGGCGGGAGCCTACAATGAGCAGTTCTTC.

The chain joins TRBV7-6 to TRBJ2-7; 10 positions agree with TRBD1. This CDR3 region has 15 residues. Unmatched junction bases numbered 7, after V lost 5 bases and J lost 3 bases. Looked up from germline, CDR1 is SGHVS and CDR2 is FNYEAQ. The CDR3 DNA follows: TGTGCCAGCAGCCCCCTCCGGGACAGGGGCTACGAGCAGTACTTC. This codes for CASSPLRDRGYEQYF.

This clonotype was observed many times. The chain links TRBV29-1 to TRBJ2-7; D may be TRBD1 (6 bases). Germline V gives CDR1 SQVTM, CDR2 ANQGSEA. The CDR3 consists of 13 residues. V shed 6 bases and J shed 2 bases, with 14 bases lying between them. Here the CDR3 DNA reads TGCAGCGTCCATAGGGGACATACCTACGAGCAGTACTTC. This codes for CSVHRGHTYEQYF.

This rearrangement joins TRBV15 to TRBJ2-3, with TRBD2 matching over 7 bases. Germline V gene sequence: CDR1 LNHNV, CDR2 YYDKDF (reference sequence). The CDR3 runs 17 residues. After removal of 6 bases from V and 0 bases from J, the junction contained 12 bases not matched to a gene. The CDR3 coding sequence is TGTGCCACCAGAAGTTGGCTAGCGGATACTAGCACAGATACGCAGTATTTT. It specifies CATRSWLADTSTDTQYF.

This clonotype was found a few times. The chain couples TRBV27 to TRBJ2-3; a weak D match, TRBD1 (6 bases). The ends were cut back, 8 bases at V and 4 bases at J, with 16 bases in the middle. The germline V gene has CDR1 MNHEY and CDR2 SMNVEV (reference sequence). There are 14 residues in the CDR3. This CDR3 reads CASGQGSHADTQYF. CDR3 nucleotides: TGTGCCAGCGGCCAGGGGTCCCATGCAGATACGCAGTATTTT.

Note on this clonotype: This may be a read error, as it is one base from a much larger clone. The chain is built from TRBV29-1 and TRBJ2-7; D not resolved. The CDR3 totals 12 residues. The germline V gene has CDR1 SQVTM and CDR2 ANQGSEA. DNA of the CDR3: TGCAGCGTTGAAGGGTTGTCCTGCGAGCAGTACTTC. Translating it yields CSVEGLSCEQYF.

The chain carries TRBV15 and TRBJ2-2; 7 nucleotides agree with TRBD1. Germline V gene data show CDR1 as LNHNV and CDR2 as YYDKDF (reference sequence). This CDR3 contains 16 residues. The trim removed 5 bases at V and 1 base at J, leaving 7 bases unmatched. The chain's CDR3 is CATSGRQGQNTGELFF. CDR3 DNA: TGTGCCACCAGCGGACGACAGGGTCAGAACACCGGGGAGCTGTTTTTT.

On this clonotype itself: One junction end does not reproduce the germline sequence, and a read error may be involved. The V call is TRBV29-1, the J call TRBJ1-1; D is perhaps TRBD1 (5 bases). This CDR3 has 13 residues. CDR1 and CDR2 (germline): SQVTM, ANQGSEA. CDR3 region: CSAHGGGGTEAFF. CDR3 nucleotides: TGCAGCGCCCACGGGGGGGGTGGCACTGAGGCTTTCTTT.

This clonotype was counted between two and nine times. The CDR3 sequence is CASSQIQGQRYGYTF. The CDR3 region has the DNA TGCGCCAGCAGCCAAATTCAGGGTCAACGATATGGCTACACCTTC. V usage is TRBV4-1 and J usage is TRBJ1-2, with D perhaps matching TRBD1 (5 bases). Looked up from germline, CDR1 is MGHRA and CDR2 is YSYEKL. V gave up 2 bases and J gave up 5 bases, with 15 bases separating them. The CDR3 is made up of 15 amino acids.

There are a few counts of this clonotype. One junction end disagrees with the germline gene, perhaps due to a read error. The chain recombines TRBV4-1 with TRBJ1-4; TRBD1 agrees at 7 bases. CDR1 MGHRA and CDR2 YSYEKL come from the germline V gene. The CDR3 runs 14 residues. As DNA, the CDR3 is TGCGCCAGCAGCCAAGGACAGGGTAATGAAAAACGGTTTTTT. Its translation is CASSQGQGNEKRFF.

V usage is TRBV5-6 and J usage is TRBJ1-2; no clear D. V lost 2 bases and J 5 bases, leaving 16 bases between the germline ends. This CDR3 is 15 amino acids long. Germline V gene lookup returns CDR1 SGHDT and CDR2 YYEEEE. CDR3 coding DNA: TGTGCCAGCAGCTTAACAATGGGGTTAGGTTATGGCTACACCTTC. It codes for CASSLTMGLGYGYTF.